Following are 20 T cell receptor beta chains from one sample sequenced in a study of T cells in Graves' hyperthyroidism and ophthalmopathy. Authors of the study amplified TCR beta CDR3 regions from RNA transcripts. HTBI primers were used for first-round RT-PCR of the TCR CDR3. MiXCR, applied by TCRdb to the multiplex PCR reads, yields one record per CDR3 protein. This table has some 560,000 distinct CDR3 sequences, approximately 14% appearing once. What was sequenced was blood. The receptors stem from a woman under 40 with Graves' hyperthyroidism.

In this sample, this clonotype turned up a few times. The V call is TRBV9, the J call TRBJ2-3; TRBD2 aligns across 11 bases. This CDR3 is built from 17 residues. V lost 3 bases to trimming and J lost 0 bases; unmatched junction nucleotides: 6. From germline, CDR1 is SGDLS and CDR2 YYNGEE. In DNA form, the CDR3 reads TGTGCCAGCAGCGCGGGGACTAGCGGTACTAGCACAGATACGCAGTATTTT. This codes for CASSAGTSGTSTDTQYF.

The rearrangement links TRBV5-8 to TRBJ2-1; tentative D call: TRBD2 (6 bases). The V end was cut by 4 bases, the J end by 9 bases, with 14 bases between. This CDR3 has 13 amino acids. Germline V lookup: CDR1 SGHTS, CDR2 YDEGEE. CDR3 sequence reads: CASSETSWAEQFF. The CDR3 nucleotides are TGTGCCAGCAGCGAGACTAGTTGGGCTGAGCAGTTCTTC.

This clonotype appeared many times. The chain combines TRBV12-3 or TRBV12-4 with TRBJ2-1; 10 bases map to TRBD2. The V gene end was trimmed by 5 bases and the J gene end by 10 bases; junction bases not matched to a gene: 8. The CDR3 runs 14 residues. CDR3 DNA: TGTGCCAGCAGTACACTAGCGGGATGGGGAGAGCAGTTCTTC. Protein: CASSTLAGWGEQFF.

This clonotype was detected many times. The genes are TRBV5-1 and TRBJ1-6, with D possibly being TRBD1 (5 bases). The CDR3 spans 13 residues. V lost 0 bases and J lost 11, with 9 bases in between. Germline loops: CDR1 SGHRS, CDR2 YFSETQ. The CDR3 is CASSLGREPPLHF. CDR3 DNA: TGCGCCAGCAGCTTGGGCAGGGAACCACCCCTCCACTTT.

The table lists this clonotype with many counts. The V call is TRBV30, the J call TRBJ1-4; D perhaps matches TRBD1 (5 bases). Trimming shortened V by 8 bases and J by 8 bases, and 18 bases separated the two germline ends. The CDR3 length is 13 residues. Per germline, CDR1 GTSNPN and CDR2 SVGIG (reference sequence). The CDR3 DNA reads as TGTGCCCGATCCTCCCAGGGATCGGAAAAACTGTTTTTT. As protein: CARSSQGSEKLFF.

This clonotype was seen many times. The rearrangement joins TRBV20-1 to TRBJ2-1; TRBD2 agrees at 14 bases. Germline values: CDR1 DFQATT, CDR2 SNEGSKA (reference sequence). The CDR3 sequence is 14 residues long. V trimming: 3 bases; J trimming: 6 bases; junction bases outside the gene matches: 1. DNA for the CDR3: TGCAGTGCTAGGGGGACTAGCGGGAGCAATGAGCAGTTCTTC. Its protein is CSARGTSGSNEQFF.

This clonotype occurred many times. The rearrangement joins TRBV28 to TRBJ2-7; TRBD2 matches 10 bases. The germline gives CDR1 MDHEN, CDR2 SYDVKM. CDR3 length: 15 residues. Trimming cost V 4 bases and J 2 bases; bases outside gene matches: 5. The CDR3 loop is CASSSTSGATYEQYF. In DNA form, the CDR3 reads TGTGCCAGCAGTTCCACTAGCGGGGCTACCTACGAGCAGTACTTC.

The sample holds a few counts of this clonotype. The chain has TRBV6-1 and TRBJ1-5, with TRBD1 identical over 8 bases. The trim removed 5 bases at V and 1 base at J, leaving 10 bases unmatched. CDR1 and CDR2 (germline): MNHNS, SASEGT. The CDR3 is made up of 17 amino acids. CDR3 loop: CASSPRPGQGSNQPQHF. The CDR3 region has the DNA TGTGCCAGCAGTCCCAGACCCGGACAGGGAAGCAATCAGCCCCAGCATTTT.

The chain uses TRBV5-6 and TRBJ2-7; 8 bases agree with TRBD2. This CDR3 has 15 residues. Trimming removed 0 bases from V and 2 bases from J; junction bases left unmatched: 4. Germline CDR1 is SGHDT and CDR2 is YYEEEE. The chain's CDR3 is CASSLELAAPYEQYF. DNA for the CDR3: TGTGCCAGCAGCTTGGAACTAGCGGCTCCCTACGAGCAGTACTTC.

Ten or more counts support this clonotype. The gene calls are TRBV2 and TRBJ2-7; possible D gene TRBD1, 6 bases. The CDR3 loop spans 12 amino acids. V was pared by 7 bases and J by 5 bases, with 12 bases between. Per the germline V gene, CDR1 is SNHLY and CDR2 is FYNNEI. In DNA form, the CDR3 reads TGTGCCAGCATGAGGACAGAGCACGAGCAGTACTTC. Its protein product is CASMRTEHEQYF. The whole variable domain, remainder taken from reference TRBV2 and TRBJ2-7, is EPEVTQTPSHQVTQMGQEVILRCVPISNHLYFYWYRQILGQKVEFLVSFYNNEISEKSEIFDDQFSVERPDGSNFTLKIRSTKLEDSAMYFCASMRTEHEQYFGPGTRLTVT.

This clonotype was observed many times. The rearrangement joins TRBV7-8 to TRBJ1-2; 8 bases agree with TRBD1. Germline-derived CDR1 and CDR2 are SGHVS and FQNEAQ. This CDR3 is built from 15 residues. V was clipped by 1 base and J by 1 base; unmatched bases: 2. The CDR3 DNA is TGTGCCAGCAGCTTAGGGACAGGGTTTAACTATGGCTACACCTTC. Translated: CASSLGTGFNYGYTF.

This clonotype was counted between two and nine times. The chain uses TRBV12-3 or TRBV12-4 and TRBJ1-4; D remains ambiguous. Trimming cost V 3 bases and J 3 bases, with 17 bases left between them. The CDR3 loop spans 17 amino acids. The CDR3 bases are TGTGCCAGCAGTTTTAATTTCCACGACTCGGCTAATGAAAAACTGTTTTTT. Protein: CASSFNFHDSANEKLFF.

This clonotype was counted at least ten times. The chain is built from TRBV19 and TRBJ1-5; 10 bases map to TRBD1. Germline V gene data show CDR1 as LNHDA and CDR2 as SQIVND (reference sequence). The CDR3 is 16 residues long. V lost 4 bases to trimming and J lost 5 bases; unmatched junction nucleotides: 8. This chain's CDR3 is CASSTRDRGTDQPQHF. As DNA, the CDR3 is TGTGCCAGTAGTACACGGGACAGGGGAACGGATCAGCCCCAGCATTTT. Full variable domain (rest looked up from reference TRBV19 and TRBJ1-5): DGGITQSPKYLFRKEGQNVTLSCEQNLNHDAMYWYRQDPGQGLRLIYYSQIVNDFQKGDIAEGYSVSREKKESFPLTVTSAQKNPTAFYLCASSTRDRGTDQPQHFGDGTRLSIL.

The CDR3 DNA is TGTGCCAGCAGGGGACAGTCCTACGAGCAGTACTTC. This gives the protein CASRGQSYEQYF. The chain links TRBV12-3 or TRBV12-4 to TRBJ2-7; 7 bases agree with TRBD1. This CDR3 is built from 12 residues. The V and J ends lost 6 bases and 1 base, in that order; junction bases with no gene match: 0.

The chain joins TRBV6-1 to TRBJ1-2, with 8 bases identical to TRBD1. The CDR3 sequence is 13 residues long. Germline V gene sequence: CDR1 MNHNS, CDR2 SASEGT. J lost 7 bases, V lost 6 bases, and 7 bases had no gene match. In DNA, the CDR3 is TGTGCCAGCAGCAGGGGGCGGAATGGTGGCTACACCTTC. Protein: CASSRGRNGGYTF.

This clonotype was seen at least ten times. The chain joins TRBV6-1 to TRBJ2-3; 14 nucleotides line up with TRBD2. The CDR3 is 17 amino acids. CDR1 and CDR2 (germline): MNHNS, SASEGT. V gave up 8 bases and J gave up 3 bases; unmatched junction bases: 10. The CDR3 spells CASEPRRLAGGTDTQYF. CDR3 coding DNA: TGTGCCAGCGAGCCCCGGCGACTAGCGGGAGGGACAGATACGCAGTATTTT.

This clonotype has at least ten counts. The chain is built from TRBV6-2 or TRBV6-3 and TRBJ1-1, with TRBD1 as a possible D gene (6 bases). The length of the CDR3 is 16 residues. Germline V gives CDR1 MNHEY, CDR2 SVGEGT. The germline V and J ends were trimmed by 2 bases and 2 bases, with 15 bases remaining between them. CDR3 in amino acids: CASSYGSGTFNTEAFF. In DNA, the CDR3 is TGTGCCAGCAGTTACGGGTCCGGGACATTTAACACTGAAGCTTTCTTT.

At least ten counts were recorded for this clonotype. The rearrangement links TRBV5-1 to TRBJ2-1; 12 positions match TRBD2. CDR3 length: 15 amino acids. With V trimmed by 4 bases and J by 9 bases, 8 bases remained unmatched. The germline gives CDR1 SGHRS, CDR2 YFSETQ. CDR3 coding DNA: TGCGCCAGCAGCACGGGACTAGCGGGTCGAGGTGAGCAGTTCTTC. It translates to CASSTGLAGRGEQFF.

Ten or more counts support this clonotype. The chain links TRBV6-6 to TRBJ2-3; no reliable D call. Germline-derived CDR1 and CDR2 are MNHNY and SVGAGI (reference sequence). This CDR3 has 14 residues. Trimming shortened V by 4 bases and J by 2 bases, and 10 bases separated the two germline ends. CDR3 sequence: CASSSGRNTDTQYF. The CDR3, as DNA: TGTGCCAGCAGTTCTGGACGGAACACAGATACGCAGTATTTT.

This clonotype has only a few counts. This chain joins TRBV28 and TRBJ2-2, with D perhaps TRBD1 or TRBD2 (5 bases each). V was shortened by 1 base and J by 2 bases, with 14 bases between the two germline ends. CDR1 MDHEN and CDR2 SYDVKM come from the germline V gene. The CDR3 runs to 17 residues. In DNA, the CDR3 is TGTGCCAGCAGTTTATCCTACGGGGCACACAACACCGGGGAGCTGTTTTTT. This encodes CASSLSYGAHNTGELFF.